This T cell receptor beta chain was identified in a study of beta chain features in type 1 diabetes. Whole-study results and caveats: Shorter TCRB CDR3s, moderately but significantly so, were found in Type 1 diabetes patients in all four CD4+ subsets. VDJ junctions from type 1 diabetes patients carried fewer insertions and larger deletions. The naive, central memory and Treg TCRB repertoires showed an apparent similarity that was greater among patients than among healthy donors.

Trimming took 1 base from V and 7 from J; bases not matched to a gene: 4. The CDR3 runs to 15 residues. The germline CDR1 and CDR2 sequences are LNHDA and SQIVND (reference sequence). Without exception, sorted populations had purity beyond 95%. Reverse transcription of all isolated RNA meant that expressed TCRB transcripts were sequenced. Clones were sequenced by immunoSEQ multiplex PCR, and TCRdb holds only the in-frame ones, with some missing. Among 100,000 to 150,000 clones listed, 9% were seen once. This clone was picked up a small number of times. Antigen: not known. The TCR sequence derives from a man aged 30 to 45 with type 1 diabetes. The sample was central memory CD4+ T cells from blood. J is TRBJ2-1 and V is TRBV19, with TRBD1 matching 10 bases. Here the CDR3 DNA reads TGTGCCAGTAGTATAGGGGGACAGGGGCGGAATGAGCAGTTCTTC. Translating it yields CASSIGGQGRNEQFF. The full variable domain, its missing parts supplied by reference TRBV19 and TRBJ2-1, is DGGITQSPKYLFRKEGQNVTLSCEQNLNHDAMYWYRQDPGQGLRLIYYSQIVNDFQKGDIAEGYSVSREKKESFPLTVTSAQKNPTAFYLCASSIGGQGRNEQFFGPGTRLTVL.